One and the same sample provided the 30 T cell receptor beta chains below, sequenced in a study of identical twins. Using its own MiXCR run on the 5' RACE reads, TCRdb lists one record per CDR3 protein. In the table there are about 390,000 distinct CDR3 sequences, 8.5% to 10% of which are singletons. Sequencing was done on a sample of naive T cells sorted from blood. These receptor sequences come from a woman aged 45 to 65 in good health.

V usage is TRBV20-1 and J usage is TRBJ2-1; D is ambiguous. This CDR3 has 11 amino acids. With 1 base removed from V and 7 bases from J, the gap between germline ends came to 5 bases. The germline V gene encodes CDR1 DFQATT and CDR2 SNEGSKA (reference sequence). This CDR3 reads CSARVYNEQFF. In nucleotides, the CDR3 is TGCAGTGCTAGAGTCTATAATGAGCAGTTCTTC.

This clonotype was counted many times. This CDR3 reads CASSRVLFYTF. CDR3 DNA sequence: TGCGCCAGCAGTCGAGTATTGTTTTACACCTTC. The gene calls are TRBV23-1 and TRBJ1-2; D gene uncertain. TRBV23-1 is flagged as an ORF with uncertain function. V dropped 4 bases and J dropped 11 bases, with 11 bases sitting between them. The CDR3 totals 11 residues.

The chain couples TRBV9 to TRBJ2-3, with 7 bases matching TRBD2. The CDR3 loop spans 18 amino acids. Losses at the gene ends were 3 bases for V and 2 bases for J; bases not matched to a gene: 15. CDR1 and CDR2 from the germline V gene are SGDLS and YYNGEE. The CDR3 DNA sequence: TGTGCCAGCAGCGGTACCGGCGGGAGCCCCTCGAACACAGATACGCAGTATTTT. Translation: CASSGTGGSPSNTDTQYF.

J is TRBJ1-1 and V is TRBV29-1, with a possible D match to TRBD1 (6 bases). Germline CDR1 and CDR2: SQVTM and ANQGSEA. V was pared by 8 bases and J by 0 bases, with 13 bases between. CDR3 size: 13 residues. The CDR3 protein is CSSRGGMNTEAFF. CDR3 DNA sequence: TGCAGCTCGAGGGGGGGCATGAACACTGAAGCTTTCTTT.

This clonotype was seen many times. CDR3 sequence: CASSFANEQFF. The CDR3 region has the DNA TGTGCCAGCAGTTTCGCCAATGAGCAGTTCTTC. The chain combines TRBV28 with TRBJ2-1; unclear D gene. Per the germline V gene, CDR1 is MDHEN and CDR2 is SYDVKM. The CDR3 totals 11 residues. V was trimmed by 3 bases and J by 6 bases, leaving 3 bases between them.

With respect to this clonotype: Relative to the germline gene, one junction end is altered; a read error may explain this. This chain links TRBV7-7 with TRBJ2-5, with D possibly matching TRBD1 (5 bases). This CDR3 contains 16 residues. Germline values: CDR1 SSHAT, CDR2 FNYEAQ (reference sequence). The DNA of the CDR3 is TGTGCTAGCACACCCCCTCGGCCAGGGTACCAAGAGACCCAGTACTTC. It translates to CASTPPRPGYQETQYF.

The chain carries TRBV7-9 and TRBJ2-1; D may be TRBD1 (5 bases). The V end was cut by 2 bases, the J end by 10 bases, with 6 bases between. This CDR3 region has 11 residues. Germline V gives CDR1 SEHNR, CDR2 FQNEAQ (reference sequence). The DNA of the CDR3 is TGTGCCAGCAGCTTAAAGGGGGAGCAGTTCTTC. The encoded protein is CASSLKGEQFF.

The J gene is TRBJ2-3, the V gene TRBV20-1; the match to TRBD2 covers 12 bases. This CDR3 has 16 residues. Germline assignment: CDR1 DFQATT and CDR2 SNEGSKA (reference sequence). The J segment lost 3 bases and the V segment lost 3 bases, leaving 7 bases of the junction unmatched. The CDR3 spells CSARASGRALTDTQYF. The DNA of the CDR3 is TGCAGTGCTAGGGCTAGCGGGAGGGCCTTGACAGATACGCAGTATTTT.

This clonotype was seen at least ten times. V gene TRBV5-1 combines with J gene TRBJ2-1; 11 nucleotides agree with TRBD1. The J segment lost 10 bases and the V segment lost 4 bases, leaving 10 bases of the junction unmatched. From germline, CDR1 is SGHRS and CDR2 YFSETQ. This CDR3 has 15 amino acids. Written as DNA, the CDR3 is TGCGCCAGCAGCCCGGGACAGGGGGGCCTTATAGAGCAGTTCTTC. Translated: CASSPGQGGLIEQFF.

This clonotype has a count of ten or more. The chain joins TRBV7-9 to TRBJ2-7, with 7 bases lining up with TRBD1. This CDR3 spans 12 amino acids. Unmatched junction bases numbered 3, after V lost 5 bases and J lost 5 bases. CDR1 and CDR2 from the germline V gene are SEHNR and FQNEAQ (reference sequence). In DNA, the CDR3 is TGTGCCAGCAGCCCGGACAGGAACGAGCAGTACTTC. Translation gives CASSPDRNEQYF.

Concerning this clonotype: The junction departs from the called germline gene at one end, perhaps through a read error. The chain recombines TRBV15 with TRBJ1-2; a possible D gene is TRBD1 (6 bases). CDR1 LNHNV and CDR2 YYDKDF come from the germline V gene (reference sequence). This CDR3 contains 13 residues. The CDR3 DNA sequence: TGTGCCACCAGCTTTGGGGGCAGCGAAGGTTCTGCCTTC. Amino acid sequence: CATSFGGSEGSAF. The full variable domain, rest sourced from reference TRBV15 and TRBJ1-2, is DAMVIQNPRYQVTQFGKPVTLSCSQTLNHNVMYWYQQKSSQAPKLLFHYYDKDFNNEADTPDNFQSRRPNTSFCFLDIRSPGLGDTAMYLCATSFGGSEGSAFGSGTRLTVV.

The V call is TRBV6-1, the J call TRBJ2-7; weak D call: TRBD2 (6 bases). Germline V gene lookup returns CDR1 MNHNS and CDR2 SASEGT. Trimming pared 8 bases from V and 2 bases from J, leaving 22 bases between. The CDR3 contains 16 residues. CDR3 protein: CASVPTGTPGTYEQYV. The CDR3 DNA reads TGTGCCAGCGTTCCAACCGGGACTCCCGGAACCTACGAGCAGTACGTC.

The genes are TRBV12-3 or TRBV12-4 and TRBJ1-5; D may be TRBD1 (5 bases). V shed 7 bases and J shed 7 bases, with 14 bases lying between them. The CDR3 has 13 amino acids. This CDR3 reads CASTYGHSQPQHF. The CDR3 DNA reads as TGTGCCAGCACCTACGGACACAGCCAGCCCCAGCATTTT.

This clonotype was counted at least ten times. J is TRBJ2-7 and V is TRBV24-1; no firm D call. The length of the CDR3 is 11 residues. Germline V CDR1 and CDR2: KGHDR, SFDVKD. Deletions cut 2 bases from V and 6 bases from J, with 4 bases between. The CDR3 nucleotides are TGTGCCACCAGTGATTATCGCGAGCAGTACTTC. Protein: CATSDYREQYF.

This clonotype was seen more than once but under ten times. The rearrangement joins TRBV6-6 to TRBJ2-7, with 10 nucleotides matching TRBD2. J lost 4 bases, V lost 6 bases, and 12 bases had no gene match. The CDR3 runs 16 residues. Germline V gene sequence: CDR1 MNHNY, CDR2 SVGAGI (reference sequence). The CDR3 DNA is TGTGCCAGCAGAGGACGGGGACTAGCGAACGAATACGAGCAGTACTTC. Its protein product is CASRGRGLANEYEQYF.

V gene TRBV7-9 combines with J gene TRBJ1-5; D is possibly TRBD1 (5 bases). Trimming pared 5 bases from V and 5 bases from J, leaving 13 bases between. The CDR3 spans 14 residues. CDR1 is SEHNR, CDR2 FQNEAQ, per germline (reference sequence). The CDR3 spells CASSISGRDQPQHF. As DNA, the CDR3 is TGTGCCAGCAGCATCTCAGGGAGGGATCAGCCCCAGCATTTT.

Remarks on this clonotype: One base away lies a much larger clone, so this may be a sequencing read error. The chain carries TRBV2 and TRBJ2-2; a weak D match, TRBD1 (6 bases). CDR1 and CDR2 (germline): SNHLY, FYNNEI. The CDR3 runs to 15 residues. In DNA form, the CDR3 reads TGTACCAGCGGCCAGTCCAGGGGAACAAGCGGGGAGCTGTTTTTT. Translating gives CTSGQSRGTSGELFF.

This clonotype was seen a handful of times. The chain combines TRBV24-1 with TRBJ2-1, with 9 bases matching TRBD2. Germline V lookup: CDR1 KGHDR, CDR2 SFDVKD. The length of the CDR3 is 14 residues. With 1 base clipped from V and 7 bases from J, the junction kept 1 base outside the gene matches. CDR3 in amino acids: CATSDFTSGNEQFF. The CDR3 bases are TGTGCCACCAGTGATTTTACTAGCGGGAATGAGCAGTTCTTC.

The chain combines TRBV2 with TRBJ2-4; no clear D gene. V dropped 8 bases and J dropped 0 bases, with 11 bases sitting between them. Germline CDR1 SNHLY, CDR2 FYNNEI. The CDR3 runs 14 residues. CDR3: CASRIIVAKNIQYF. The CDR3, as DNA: TGTGCCAGCCGAATTATTGTAGCCAAAAACATTCAGTACTTC.

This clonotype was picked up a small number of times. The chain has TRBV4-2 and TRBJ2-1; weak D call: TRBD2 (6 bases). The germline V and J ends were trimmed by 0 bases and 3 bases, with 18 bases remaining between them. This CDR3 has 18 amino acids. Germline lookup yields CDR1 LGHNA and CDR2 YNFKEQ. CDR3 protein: CASSQDRGSGLHYNEQFF. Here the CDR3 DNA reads TGTGCCAGCAGCCAAGATCGGGGTAGCGGACTCCACTACAATGAGCAGTTCTTC.

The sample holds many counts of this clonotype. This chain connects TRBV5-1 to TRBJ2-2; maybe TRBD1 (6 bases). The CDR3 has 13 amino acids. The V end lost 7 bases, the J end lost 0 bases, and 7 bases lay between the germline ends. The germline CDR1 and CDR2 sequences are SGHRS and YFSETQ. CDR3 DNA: TGCGCCAGCCGGACAGCGAACACCGGGGAGCTGTTTTTT. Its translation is CASRTANTGELFF.

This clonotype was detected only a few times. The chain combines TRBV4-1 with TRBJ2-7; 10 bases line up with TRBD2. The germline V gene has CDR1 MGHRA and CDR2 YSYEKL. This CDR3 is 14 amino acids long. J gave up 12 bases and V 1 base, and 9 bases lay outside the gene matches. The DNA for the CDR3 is TGCGCCAGCAGCCAAGCCAGCGGGAGGGGTAGGGTGTACTTC. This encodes CASSQASGRGRVYF.

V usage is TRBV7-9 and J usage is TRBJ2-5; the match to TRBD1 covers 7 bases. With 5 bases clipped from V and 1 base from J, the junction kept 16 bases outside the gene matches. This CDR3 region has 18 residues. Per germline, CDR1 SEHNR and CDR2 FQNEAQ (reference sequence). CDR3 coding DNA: TGTGCCAGCAGCCGAAGCCGACAGGGAATGTCTCTCCAAGAGACCCAGTACTTC. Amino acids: CASSRSRQGMSLQETQYF.

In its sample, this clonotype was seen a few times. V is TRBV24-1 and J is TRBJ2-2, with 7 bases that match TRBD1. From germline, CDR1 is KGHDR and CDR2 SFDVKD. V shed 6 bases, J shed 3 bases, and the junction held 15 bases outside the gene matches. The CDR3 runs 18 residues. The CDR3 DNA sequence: TGTGCCACCAGTCGGGACAGTATGGTTCGAATGGACACCGGGGAGCTGTTTTTT. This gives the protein CATSRDSMVRMDTGELFF.

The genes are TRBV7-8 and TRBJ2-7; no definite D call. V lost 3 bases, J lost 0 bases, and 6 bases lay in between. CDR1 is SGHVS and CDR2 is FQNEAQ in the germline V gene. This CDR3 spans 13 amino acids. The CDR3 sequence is CASSFLGSYEQYF. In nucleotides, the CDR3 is TGTGCCAGCAGCTTCCTTGGCTCCTACGAGCAGTACTTC.

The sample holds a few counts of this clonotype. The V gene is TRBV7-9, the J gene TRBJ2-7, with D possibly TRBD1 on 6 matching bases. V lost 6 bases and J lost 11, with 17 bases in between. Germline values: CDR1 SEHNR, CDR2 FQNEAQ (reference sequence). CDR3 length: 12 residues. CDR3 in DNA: TGTGCCAGCAGTCAAATGCCGGGACAAGAGTACTTC. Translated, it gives CASSQMPGQEYF.

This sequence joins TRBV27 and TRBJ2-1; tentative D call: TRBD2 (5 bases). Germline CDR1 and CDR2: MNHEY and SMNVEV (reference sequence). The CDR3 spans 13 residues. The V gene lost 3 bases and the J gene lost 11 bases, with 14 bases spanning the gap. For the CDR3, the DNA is TGTGCCAGCAGTTTCCCCCTTAGCGAGAAGCAGTTCTTC. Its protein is CASSFPLSEKQFF.

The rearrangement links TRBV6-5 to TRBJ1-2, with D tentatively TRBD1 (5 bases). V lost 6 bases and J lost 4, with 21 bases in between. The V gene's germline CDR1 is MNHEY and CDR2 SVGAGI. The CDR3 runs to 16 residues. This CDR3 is CASSSLGVRPSYGYTF. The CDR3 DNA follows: TGTGCCAGCAGCTCCTTAGGGGTACGGCCTAGCTATGGCTACACCTTC.

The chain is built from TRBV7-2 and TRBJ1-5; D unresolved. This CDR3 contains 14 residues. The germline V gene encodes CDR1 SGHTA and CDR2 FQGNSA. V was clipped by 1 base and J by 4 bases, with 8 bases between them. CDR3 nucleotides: TGTGCCAGCAGCTTAGGTTCTGCTAATCAGCCCCAGCATTTT. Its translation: CASSLGSANQPQHF.

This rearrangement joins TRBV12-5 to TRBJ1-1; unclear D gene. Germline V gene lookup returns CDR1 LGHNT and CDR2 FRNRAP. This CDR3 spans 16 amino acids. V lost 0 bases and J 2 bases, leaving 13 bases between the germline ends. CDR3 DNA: TGTGCTAGTGGTTTGGTCTTGGGAGAACTTAACACTGAAGCTTTCTTT. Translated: CASGLVLGELNTEAFF.